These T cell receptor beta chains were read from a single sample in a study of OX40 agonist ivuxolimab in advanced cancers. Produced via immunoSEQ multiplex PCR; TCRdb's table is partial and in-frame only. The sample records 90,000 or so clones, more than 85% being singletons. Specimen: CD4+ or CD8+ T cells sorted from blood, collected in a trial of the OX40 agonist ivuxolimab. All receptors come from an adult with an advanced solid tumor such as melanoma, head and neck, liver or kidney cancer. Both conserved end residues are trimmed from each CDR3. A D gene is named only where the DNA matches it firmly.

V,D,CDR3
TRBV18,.,ASSPSVSDTEAF
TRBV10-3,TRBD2,AISERDRRERNTGELF
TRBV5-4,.,ASSLQNPGGNSPLH
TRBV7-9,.,ASSLAAGGKETQY
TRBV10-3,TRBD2,AISESMAGGSYNEQF
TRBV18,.,ASSPGPNTEAF
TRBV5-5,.,ASSWNTGFNEKLF
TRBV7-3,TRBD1,ASSLGTGPWETQY
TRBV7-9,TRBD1,ASSGQGLHYGYT
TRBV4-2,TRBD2,ASSQEGTSGRIEQF
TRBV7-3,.,ASSPSPTDQPQH
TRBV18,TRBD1,ASSPGQATPGYEQY
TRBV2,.,ASSAPGRTYSGNTIY
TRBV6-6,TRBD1,ASRYRTGDNQPQH
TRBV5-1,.,ASSPFRGGNTEAF
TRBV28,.,ASRDLDSYEQY
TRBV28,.,ASKRQGVGDTQY
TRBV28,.,ASSPTSQPTQY
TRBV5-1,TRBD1,ASSLNPGGVEAF
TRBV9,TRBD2,ASSVSGRAEDTQY
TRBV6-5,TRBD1,ASKQGSGIEKLF
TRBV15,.,ATDRDLTGELF
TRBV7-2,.,ASSLASRVGAETQY
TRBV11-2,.,ASSLVGWGTGELF
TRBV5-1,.,ASSLVQEGETQY
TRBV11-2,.,ASSYLTGAVDTQY
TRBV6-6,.,ASSYRQGTYNEQF
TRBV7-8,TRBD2,ASEGGGRKTDTQY
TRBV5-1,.,ASSLMNGEQY
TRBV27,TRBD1,ASRELGTGNEKLF
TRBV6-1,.,ASSAFAGENTEAF
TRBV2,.,ASKPVAPFSGNTIY
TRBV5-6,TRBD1,ASSATTGVETQY
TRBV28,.,ASSSGGGTSYEQY
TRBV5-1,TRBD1,ASSMDRGQLETQY
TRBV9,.,ASSVEVGVELYEQY
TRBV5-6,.,ASSPGTSETQY
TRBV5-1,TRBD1,ASSLDLAGGAETQY